What follows describes a single TCR beta chain. 60 Vbeta and 13 Jbeta primers were used in PCR. In the authors' methods: An analysis that came later counted tens of millions of unique TCR beta chains, approximately 9.9 million shared. Sequenced by immunoSEQ multiplex PCR; TCRdb stores in-frame clones only, minus some. V, J and clone size are those of that table, while D and trimming were read from the DNA. The data show 140,000 to 150,000 clones, with about 80% seen just once and 4.5% held by the top ten. This specimen comes from a study of cytomegalovirus exposure and HLA in healthy donors. Germline values: CDR1 WSHSY, CDR2 SAAADI. Losses at the gene ends were 6 bases for V and 2 bases for J; bases not matched to a gene: 0. The CDR3 loop spans 14 amino acids.

This TCR derives from a man aged 35 to 55 in good health and CMV-seronegative. Sequenced sample: PBMCs. The chain uses TRBV10-2 and TRBJ1-5; 11 positions match TRBD1. The CDR3 sequence is CASRGQGGNQPQHF. In nucleotides, the CDR3 is TGCGCCAGCAGGGGACAGGGGGGCAATCAGCCCCAGCATTTT.